The TCR beta chain described here comes from a study of shared clonotypes between healthy human individuals. Study-level points and caveats: Non-shared clonotypes showed lower generation probabilities than clonotypes common to all four donors. Only a few donors were included, so the genetic and exposure-history diversity represented was limited.

As for this clone: Its antigen is still unknown.

The data were produced by immunoSEQ multiplex PCR, yet TCRdb's version contains in-frame clones alone and is incomplete. The sample consists of about a million clones, approximately 76% of them appearing once. This CDR3 is 12 amino acids long. Trimming removed 6 bases at V and 7 bases at J, with 9 bases between. Germline V CDR1 and CDR2: MNHEY, SVGAGI. V gene TRBV6-5 combines with J gene TRBJ2-2; no reliable D call. The receptor's source is a man younger than 35 in good health. Material: memory CD4+ T cells sorted from blood. Subset meaning: CD45RA-negative fraction. CDR3 DNA sequence: TGTGCCAGCAGGTGGAAGGGCGGGGAGCTGTTTTTT. Translating it yields CASRWKGGELFF.